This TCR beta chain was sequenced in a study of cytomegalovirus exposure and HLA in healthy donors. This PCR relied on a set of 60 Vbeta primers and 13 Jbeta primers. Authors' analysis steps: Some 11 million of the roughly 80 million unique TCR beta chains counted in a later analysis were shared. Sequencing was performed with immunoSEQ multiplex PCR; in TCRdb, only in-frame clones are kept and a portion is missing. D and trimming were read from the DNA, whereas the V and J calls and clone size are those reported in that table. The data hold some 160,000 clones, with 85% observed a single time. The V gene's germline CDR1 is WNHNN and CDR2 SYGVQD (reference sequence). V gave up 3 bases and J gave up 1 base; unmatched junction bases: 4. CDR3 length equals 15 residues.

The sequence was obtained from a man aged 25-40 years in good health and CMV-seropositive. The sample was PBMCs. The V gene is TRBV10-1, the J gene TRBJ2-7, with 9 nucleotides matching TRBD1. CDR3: CASSDPGQGSYEQYF. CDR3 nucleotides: TGCGCCAGCAGTGATCCGGGACAGGGATCCTACGAGCAGTACTTC.